The 28 T cell receptor beta chains listed next were all sequenced from one sample in a study of response to subunit inactivated influenza vaccine. TCRdb analysed the RT-PCR reads with MiXCR anew, one entry per CDR3 protein. The repertoire holds a few hundred thousand distinct CDR3 sequences, with approximately 7.8% as singletons. The input for sequencing was PBMCs from blood, taken less than 30 months after vaccination. The receptors here all came from a man aged 50-75 years who received an inactivated influenza vaccine.

Notes on this clonotype: Its ends do not fully match the called genes, so a read error is possible. The chain combines TRBV12-3 or TRBV12-4 with TRBJ1-5; D unresolved. The CDR3 runs 15 residues. The CDR3 sequence: CASSLGAYSNQPQHF. The CDR3 region has the DNA TGTGCCAGCAGCTTAGGAGCTTATAGCAATCAGCCCCAGCATTTT.

In its sample, this clonotype was seen many times. The rearrangement joins TRBV7-8 to TRBJ2-7; D is unresolved. Germline values: CDR1 SGHVS, CDR2 FQNEAQ. Trimming stripped 5 bases from V and 6 bases from J, with 14 bases between. The CDR3 has 13 amino acids. The CDR3 loop reads CASSPRDIGEQYF. CDR3 sequence (DNA): TGTGCCAGCAGCCCAAGGGATATCGGCGAGCAGTACTTC.

This clonotype was seen a few times. This rearrangement joins TRBV5-1 to TRBJ1-1; D remains unclear. V shed 0 bases and J shed 2 bases, with 8 bases lying between them. The CDR3 loop spans 14 amino acids. Germline V gene data show CDR1 as SGHRS and CDR2 as YFSETQ. For the CDR3, the DNA is TGCGCCAGCAGCTTGGTCGGGCCCAACACTGAAGCTTTCTTT. It is translated as CASSLVGPNTEAFF. Combining the CDR3 with reference TRBV5-1 and TRBJ1-1 gives the whole variable domain KAGVTQTPRYLIKTRGQQVTLSCSPISGHRSVSWYQQTPGQGLQFLFEYFSETQRNKGNFPGRFSGRQFSNSRSEMNVSTLELGDSALYLCASSLVGPNTEAFFGQGTRLTVV.

The chain links TRBV5-1 to TRBJ2-3; possible D gene TRBD2, 6 bases. The ends were cut back, 6 bases at V and 5 bases at J, with 16 bases in the middle. Germline loops: CDR1 SGHRS, CDR2 YFSETQ. CDR3 length equals 14 residues. The CDR3: CASKVRREEDTQYF. CDR3 DNA: TGCGCCAGCAAGGTTAGAAGGGAGGAAGATACGCAGTATTTT.

The V gene is TRBV10-3, the J gene TRBJ2-1, with 8 bases aligning to TRBD2. J gave up 2 bases and V 9 bases, and 6 bases lay outside the gene matches. Germline V gene lookup returns CDR1 ENHRY and CDR2 SYGVKD. The CDR3 has 14 residues. The CDR3 sequence: CAMSSGRAYNEQFF. The DNA for the CDR3 is TGTGCCATGTCAAGCGGGAGAGCCTACAATGAGCAGTTCTTC.

Of note for this clonotype: It may be a read error: a sequence one base away is much more abundant. V usage is TRBV11-2 and J usage is TRBJ2-5; 11 nucleotides match TRBD2. Germline CDR1 is SGHAT and CDR2 is FQNNGV. This CDR3 has 14 amino acids. CDR3 residues: CARSFLAGGETQYF. Here the CDR3 DNA reads TGTGCCCGCAGCTTCCTAGCGGGGGGAGAGACCCAGTACTTC.

This clonotype turned up a few times. An end of the junction does not agree with germline; a read error may underlie this. This sequence joins TRBV3-1 and TRBJ1-1; D remains unclear. The germline V gene encodes CDR1 LGHDT and CDR2 YNNKEL (reference sequence). The CDR3 spans 12 residues. DNA for the CDR3: TGTGCCAGCAGCCAGGCAAACAGTGAAGCTTTCTTT. Amino acids: CASSQANSEAFF.

The J gene is TRBJ2-7, the V gene TRBV5-1, with D tentatively TRBD1 or TRBD2 (5 bases each). Germline assignment: CDR1 SGHRS and CDR2 YFSETQ. The V end was cut by 4 bases, the J end by 4 bases, with 12 bases between. The CDR3 loop spans 13 amino acids. CDR3 coding DNA: TGCGCCAGCAGCATAGGGACCGCTTACGAGCAGTACTTC. Translation gives CASSIGTAYEQYF. Complete variable domain (other parts from reference TRBV5-1 and TRBJ2-7): KAGVTQTPRYLIKTRGQQVTLSCSPISGHRSVSWYQQTPGQGLQFLFEYFSETQRNKGNFPGRFSGRQFSNSRSEMNVSTLELGDSALYLCASSIGTAYEQYFGPGTRLTVT.

This clonotype came up a few times. The chain is built from TRBV6-1 and TRBJ2-4; a weak D match, TRBD2 (6 bases). V was cut by 5 bases and J by 1 base, with 21 bases left in between. The CDR3 is 18 residues long. The V gene's germline CDR1 is MNHNS and CDR2 SASEGT. DNA for the CDR3: TGTGCCAGCAGTACAGCTAGCGCTCCCCTCGGGGCCAAAAACATTCAGTACTTC. This encodes CASSTASAPLGAKNIQYF.

The chain has TRBV5-5 and TRBJ1-5; possible D gene TRBD1, 6 bases. Between the trimmed V and J ends, which lost 4 bases and 11 bases, there was a span of 22 bases. In germline, CDR1 is SGHKS, CDR2 YYEKEE (reference sequence). The CDR3 is 15 amino acids. The CDR3 sequence is CASSPGQLAGSAQHF. CDR3 nucleotide sequence: TGTGCCAGCAGCCCCGGACAGCTAGCAGGATCAGCCCAGCATTTT.

The sample holds many counts of this clonotype. This CDR3 is CASSLAGGEYEQYF. The CDR3 nucleotides are TGTGCCAGCAGTCTAGCGGGGGGTGAATACGAGCAGTACTTC. The chain links TRBV6-1 to TRBJ2-7, with TRBD2 identical over 11 bases. The germline gives CDR1 MNHNS, CDR2 SASEGT. Trimming took 5 bases from V and 4 from J; bases not matched to a gene: 4. The CDR3 has 14 amino acids.

This clonotype was seen a handful of times. V is TRBV9 and J is TRBJ1-4; unclear D gene. Germline loops: CDR1 SGDLS, CDR2 YYNGEE. V dropped 4 bases and J dropped 4 bases, with 11 bases sitting between them. This CDR3 is 14 amino acids long. The CDR3 sequence is CASSPEVHNEKLFF. Here the CDR3 DNA reads TGTGCCAGCAGCCCAGAGGTTCATAATGAAAAACTGTTTTTT.

V usage is TRBV12-3 or TRBV12-4 and J usage is TRBJ2-3; D unclear. The CDR3 contains 13 residues. Trimming removed 10 bases from V and 1 base from J, with 12 bases in between. This CDR3 reads CATSWSGTDTQYF. The CDR3 DNA follows: TGTGCCACCTCCTGGAGCGGCACAGATACGCAGTATTTT.

This clonotype was detected many times. This chain connects TRBV11-2 to TRBJ2-2; the D call may be TRBD1 or TRBD2 (5 bases each). Trimming pared 0 bases from V and 6 bases from J, leaving 11 bases between. Germline V lookup: CDR1 SGHAT, CDR2 FQNNGV. This CDR3 comprises 15 residues. CDR3 protein: CASSLEGVGAGELFF. In DNA form, the CDR3 reads TGTGCCAGCAGCTTAGAGGGAGTAGGGGCCGGGGAGCTGTTTTTT.

This sequence joins TRBV15 and TRBJ2-1; D not certain. Looked up from germline, CDR1 is LNHNV and CDR2 is YYDKDF (reference sequence). There are 15 residues in the CDR3. The V end lost 5 bases, the J end lost 0 bases, and 11 bases lay between the germline ends. CDR3 coding DNA: TGTGCCACCAGCTCGCTTGAGAGCTCCTACAATGAGCAGTTCTTC. Protein sequence: CATSSLESSYNEQFF.

A word on this clonotype: This may arise from a read error, as a much more abundant clone is one base away. The chain joins TRBV29-1 to TRBJ2-5; 8 bases align to TRBD1. The CDR3 loop spans 15 amino acids. The V and J ends lost 1 base and 10 bases, in that order; junction bases with no gene match: 14. CDR1 and CDR2 (germline): SQVTM, ANQGSEA. The CDR3, as DNA: TGCAGCGTTGAAGGCCCAGGGACAGGTGAACAGATCCAGTACTTC. Encoded protein: CSVEGPGTGEQIQYF.

This clonotype was picked up many times. This sequence joins TRBV5-1 and TRBJ2-7; TRBD1 matches at 7 bases. J gave up 0 bases and V 4 bases, and 13 bases lay outside the gene matches. The CDR3 extends over 17 amino acids. CDR1 SGHRS and CDR2 YFSETQ come from the germline V gene. The CDR3 region has the DNA TGCGCCAGCAGCCTCCCTAAGGGGACAGTGTTCTCCTACGAGCAGTACTTC. Translated: CASSLPKGTVFSYEQYF.

V usage is TRBV2 and J usage is TRBJ2-3; 7 bases line up with TRBD2. The CDR3 contains 16 residues. The V gene's germline CDR1 is SNHLY and CDR2 FYNNEI. Trimming took 2 bases from V and 6 from J; bases not matched to a gene: 11. The CDR3: CASSERTSIFEDTQYF. CDR3 DNA sequence: TGTGCCAGCAGTGAAAGGACTAGTATATTTGAGGATACGCAGTATTTT.

There are many counts of this clonotype. The V gene is TRBV2, the J gene TRBJ1-1; D gene ambiguous. CDR3 length equals 12 residues. CDR1 and CDR2 from the germline V gene are SNHLY and FYNNEI. Trimming cost V 7 bases and J 4 bases, with 10 bases left between them. CDR3 amino acids: CASMVGSTEAFF. The CDR3 DNA reads as TGTGCCAGCATGGTGGGGTCCACTGAAGCTTTCTTT.

The chain employs TRBV5-1 and TRBJ2-6; TRBD2 is a possible D gene (5 bases). This CDR3 is 17 amino acids long. The V end lost 2 bases, the J end lost 2 bases, and 14 bases lay between the germline ends. The germline CDR1 and CDR2 sequences are SGHRS and YFSETQ. The CDR3 reads CASSLTGDIAGANVLTF. CDR3 coding DNA: TGCGCCAGCAGCTTAACCGGGGATATAGCTGGGGCCAACGTCCTGACTTTC.

The chain has TRBV6-6 and TRBJ2-5; D is possibly TRBD1 (6 bases). This CDR3 spans 13 amino acids. Germline CDR1 MNHNY, CDR2 SVGAGI (reference sequence). Between the trimmed V and J ends, which lost 5 bases and 2 bases, there was a span of 9 bases. The CDR3 coding sequence is TGTGCCAGCAGTAAACAGGGACAAGAGACCCAGTACTTC. This encodes CASSKQGQETQYF.

There are a few counts of this clonotype. This chain uses TRBV12-3 or TRBV12-4 with TRBJ2-5; D might be TRBD1 (6 bases). There are 14 residues in the CDR3. Trimming pared 1 base from V and 9 bases from J, leaving 15 bases between. DNA for the CDR3: TGTGCCAGCAGTTTAGAAGGGACAAGAGTTTCCCAGTACTTC. Its protein is CASSLEGTRVSQYF.

This clonotype was counted ten times or more. This rearrangement joins TRBV3-1 to TRBJ2-3; D perhaps matches TRBD2 (5 bases). V was trimmed by 1 base and J by 8 bases, leaving 16 bases between them. CDR1 LGHDT and CDR2 YNNKEL come from the germline V gene (reference sequence). The CDR3 contains 15 residues. CDR3 residues: CASSQGGVAGVTQYF. The CDR3 nucleotides are TGTGCCAGCAGCCAAGGAGGAGTCGCCGGGGTTACGCAGTATTTT.

This clonotype appeared a few times. DNA of the CDR3: TGTGCCAGCAGTACCAGGGGTGATGGGGCCAACGTCCTGACTTTC. This codes for CASSTRGDGANVLTF. J is TRBJ2-6 and V is TRBV2, with D perhaps matching TRBD1 (6 bases). Per the germline V gene, CDR1 is SNHLY and CDR2 is FYNNEI. The CDR3 is 15 residues long. V was trimmed by 5 bases and J by 3 bases, leaving 11 bases between them.

This clonotype was detected many times. The chain carries TRBV6-2 or TRBV6-3 and TRBJ2-5; no reliable D call. Germline CDR1 is MNHEY and CDR2 is SVGEGT. V lost 2 bases and J 6 bases, leaving 4 bases between the germline ends. CDR3 size: 11 residues. Written as DNA, the CDR3 is TGTGCCAGCAGTTACGACAAGACCCAGTACTTC. The encoded protein is CASSYDKTQYF.

This clonotype has only a few counts. This chain connects TRBV7-9 to TRBJ2-5; D perhaps matches TRBD2 (6 bases). Germline V CDR1 and CDR2: SEHNR, FQNEAQ (reference sequence). Trimming removed 5 bases at V and 3 bases at J, with 16 bases between. There are 15 residues in the CDR3. The CDR3 nucleotides are TGTGCCAGCAGCCCCCCCGGGCGGGGAAAAGAGACCCAGTACTTC. It codes for CASSPPGRGKETQYF.

This clonotype came up many times. The CDR3 reads CASSLGGTGANVLTF. In nucleotides, the CDR3 is TGCGCCAGCAGCTTGGGGGGGACTGGGGCCAACGTCCTGACTTTC. The gene calls are TRBV5-1 and TRBJ2-6; D assignment may be TRBD1 or TRBD2 (5 bases each). Trimming cost V 0 bases and J 2 bases, with 6 bases left between them. CDR1 and CDR2 (germline): SGHRS, YFSETQ. This CDR3 contains 15 residues.

This clonotype was counted a few times. The gene calls are TRBV27 and TRBJ2-5, with TRBD1 identical over 7 bases. The V gene's germline CDR1 is MNHEY and CDR2 SMNVEV (reference sequence). V gave up 8 bases and J gave up 9 bases; unmatched junction bases: 12. The CDR3 runs to 13 residues. Here the CDR3 reads CASSGDSRGAQYF. The CDR3, as DNA: TGTGCCAGCTCTGGGGACAGCCGTGGGGCCCAGTACTTC.